Below, one T cell receptor (beta chain) is given with its context. Profiled with immunoSEQ multiplex PCR; TCRdb holds only in-frame clones, not every one. The sample yields fewer than 250,000 clones, roughly 86% seen once. The source of the sample is a study of blood T cell repertoires in COVID-19. V was cut by 3 bases and J by 0 bases, with 8 bases left in between. The CDR3 runs to 15 residues. Per germline, CDR1 KGHSH and CDR2 LQKENI. The clonotype originates from a man in his 60s with acute or convalescent COVID-19. The sequenced sample was peripheral blood. V usage is TRBV18 and J usage is TRBJ2-2; D possibly corresponds to TRBD1 (6 bases). CDR3 sequence (DNA): TGTGCCAGCTCACCCAGGACAGCGAACACCGGGGAGCTGTTTTTT. Translated: CASSPRTANTGELFF.